These 23 T cell receptor beta chains came from one sample sequenced in a study of blood T cells in healthy people across ages. Primers used in a second PCR of roughly 7 to 11 cycles were a sample-barcoded 5' primer and a J-beta primer mix. TCRdb independently ran MiXCR on the 5' RACE reads; one entry per CDR3 protein. The sample has about 780,000 distinct CDR3 sequences; about half are singletons. Specimen: blood. The receptors come from a man of 80 years or more in good health.

V is TRBV30 and J is TRBJ1-2; 7 nucleotides align to TRBD1. In germline, CDR1 is GTSNPN, CDR2 SVGIG (reference sequence). The junction had 4 bases not matched to a gene; V was cut back by 2 bases and J by 4 bases. This CDR3 region has 13 residues. CDR3 sequence (DNA): TGTGCCTGGAGTCTGGGACAGCCCTATGGCTACACCTTC. Amino acid sequence: CAWSLGQPYGYTF.

This chain connects TRBV7-9 to TRBJ1-4, with TRBD1 identical over 7 bases. The CDR3 length is 16 residues. Germline V gene data show CDR1 as SEHNR and CDR2 as FQNEAQ (reference sequence). Losses at the gene ends were 0 bases for V and 7 bases for J; bases not matched to a gene: 8. CDR3 residues: CASSLARGRTGEKLFF. The DNA of the CDR3 is TGTGCCAGCAGCTTAGCGCGTGGCAGGACAGGTGAAAAACTGTTTTTT.

This rearrangement joins TRBV20-1 to TRBJ2-1; 9 bases fit TRBD2. The CDR3 has 11 amino acids. Germline V gene lookup returns CDR1 DFQATT and CDR2 SNEGSKA (reference sequence). V was clipped by 6 bases and J by 11 bases; unmatched bases: 5. The CDR3 DNA is TGCAGTGCGCTCCTAGCGGGAAAGCAGTTCTTC. Its translation is CSALLAGKQFF.

This clonotype was observed many times. V usage is TRBV7-2 and J usage is TRBJ2-5; 7 bases fit TRBD2. The CDR3 spans 14 residues. V lost 5 bases to trimming and J lost 5 bases; unmatched junction nucleotides: 8. Germline lookup yields CDR1 SGHTA and CDR2 FQGNSA. As DNA, the CDR3 is TGTGCCAGCAGCCTAAGCGGGATCCTGGAGACCCAGTACTTC. Amino acid sequence: CASSLSGILETQYF.

This clonotype was observed a handful of times. The chain is built from TRBV7-3 and TRBJ2-3; perhaps TRBD1 as D (6 bases). V shed 5 bases and J shed 0 bases, with 15 bases lying between them. Germline V gives CDR1 SGHTA, CDR2 FQGTGA. The CDR3 is 16 amino acids. The CDR3 DNA reads TGTGCCAGCAGCGGGGGCGGACGGGGAAGCACAGATACGCAGTATTTT. This codes for CASSGGGRGSTDTQYF.

This clonotype was observed at least ten times. The chain is built from TRBV20-1 and TRBJ2-5, with D possibly matching TRBD1 (6 bases). The germline V gene encodes CDR1 DFQATT and CDR2 SNEGSKA (reference sequence). This CDR3 comprises 18 residues. V dropped 0 bases and J dropped 7 bases, with 27 bases sitting between them. The CDR3 spells CSARDTNYRVLREVTQYF. The CDR3 nucleotides are TGCAGTGCTAGAGACACAAATTACAGGGTTCTGAGAGAAGTGACCCAGTACTTC.

This clonotype came up a few times. V usage is TRBV15 and J usage is TRBJ1-5; TRBD1 is a possible D gene (6 bases). The CDR3 consists of 14 residues. V lost 1 base and J lost 6, with 10 bases in between. The V gene's germline CDR1 is LNHNV and CDR2 YYDKDF (reference sequence). CDR3 in DNA: TGTGCCACCAGCAGAGCACAGGGAGGTCAGCCCCAGCATTTT. Its translation is CATSRAQGGQPQHF.

As DNA, the CDR3 is TGTGCCATCAGTGGGTCCCGGAAGGAACAGTTCTTC. Protein product: CAISGSRKEQFF. The chain couples TRBV10-3 to TRBJ2-1; D is undetermined. Germline V gene data show CDR1 as ENHRY and CDR2 as SYGVKD. Trimming cost V 4 bases and J 13 bases, with 14 bases left between them. This CDR3 is built from 12 residues.

This sequence joins TRBV6-2 or TRBV6-3 and TRBJ1-2; 9 bases agree with TRBD1. CDR1 is MNHEY, CDR2 SVGEGT, per germline. The ends lost 2 bases at V and 6 bases at J; junction bases unmatched: 7. This CDR3 comprises 15 residues. CDR3 loop: CASSYVWTGDHGYTF. The CDR3 DNA sequence: TGTGCCAGCAGTTACGTCTGGACAGGGGACCATGGCTACACCTTC.

The chain uses TRBV3-1 and TRBJ2-7; D may be TRBD1 (6 bases). The CDR3 length is 15 residues. Germline lookup yields CDR1 LGHDT and CDR2 YNNKEL (reference sequence). The V and J ends lost 0 bases and 2 bases respectively, with 11 bases between them. CDR3 bases: TGTGCCAGCAGCCAAGATCTCGGGACACCCTACGAGCAGTACTTC. This codes for CASSQDLGTPYEQYF.

The chain joins TRBV20-1 to TRBJ1-5; 8 bases are a match to TRBD1. Germline V CDR1 and CDR2: DFQATT, SNEGSKA (reference sequence). Trimming at V came to 0 bases and at J to 3 bases, leaving 7 bases not matched to a gene. The CDR3 length is 16 residues. The CDR3 loop is CSARDPRTGNNQPQHF. The CDR3 DNA reads TGCAGTGCTAGAGATCCCCGGACAGGGAACAATCAGCCCCAGCATTTT.

V is TRBV7-2 and J is TRBJ2-3; 7 nucleotides align to TRBD1. This CDR3 is built from 16 residues. Germline V gene lookup returns CDR1 SGHTA and CDR2 FQGNSA. J lost 4 bases, V lost 1 base, and 8 bases had no gene match. The DNA for the CDR3 is TGTGCCAGCAGCTTAGAGGCCAGGGGGTACGCAGATACGCAGTATTTT. Protein: CASSLEARGYADTQYF.

The chain links TRBV5-5 to TRBJ1-5; 12 bases map to TRBD1. The CDR3 loop spans 16 amino acids. Unmatched junction bases numbered 5, after V lost 0 bases and J lost 7 bases. The V gene's germline CDR1 is SGHKS and CDR2 YYEKEE (reference sequence). The CDR3 region is CASSLEWDRGRQPQHF. DNA for the CDR3: TGTGCCAGCAGCTTGGAGTGGGACAGGGGGCGGCAGCCCCAGCATTTT. Drawing the rest from reference TRBV5-5 and TRBJ1-5, the complete variable domain is DAGVTQSPTHLIKTRGQQVTLRCSPISGHKSVSWYQQVLGQGPQFIFQYYEKEERGRGNFPDRFSARQFPNYSSELNVNALLLGDSALYLCASSLEWDRGRQPQHFGDGTRLSIL.

J is TRBJ2-7 and V is TRBV12-3 or TRBV12-4; TRBD2 matches at 13 bases. CDR3 length equals 16 residues. Germline trimming cut 0 bases from V and 12 bases from J; bases unmatched to any gene: 11. The CDR3 DNA follows: TGTGCCAGCAGTTTAGCCAGCCCCGGGACTAGCGGGATGGTGTACTTC. It translates to CASSLASPGTSGMVYF.

This clonotype appeared a few times. This CDR3 reads CSAEGTSGGQETQYF. The CDR3 DNA is TGCAGTGCTGAGGGGACTAGCGGGGGCCAAGAGACCCAGTACTTC. The rearrangement links TRBV20-1 to TRBJ2-5; 14 bases fit TRBD2. V trimming: 5 bases; J trimming: 1 base; junction bases outside the gene matches: 3. Looked up from germline, CDR1 is DFQATT and CDR2 is SNEGSKA (reference sequence). The CDR3 extends over 15 amino acids.

The chain uses TRBV9 and TRBJ1-2; D possibly corresponds to TRBD1 (6 bases). Germline CDR1 is SGDLS and CDR2 is YYNGEE. With 0 bases removed from V and 2 bases from J, the gap between germline ends came to 11 bases. The CDR3 covers 15 residues. CDR3 in amino acids: CASSVGGQKNYGYTF. DNA of the CDR3: TGTGCCAGCAGCGTAGGCGGACAGAAGAACTATGGCTACACCTTC. Using reference TRBV9 and TRBJ1-2 for the parts outside the CDR3, the full variable domain is DSGVTQTPKHLITATGQRVTLRCSPRSGDLSVYWYQQSLDQGLQFLIQYYNGEERAKGNILERFSAQQFPDLHSELNLSSLELGDSALYFCASSVGGQKNYGYTFGSGTRLTVV.

Regarding this clonotype: The junction differs from germline at one of its ends, possibly a read error. The chain links TRBV12-3 or TRBV12-4 to TRBJ2-5; 7 positions match TRBD1. This CDR3 is 14 amino acids long. The CDR3 coding sequence is TGTGCCAGCAGTCTTCGACAGGGAGTAGAGGCCCAGTACTTC. Amino acid sequence: CASSLRQGVEAQYF.

This clonotype was recorded once. The chain joins TRBV20-1 to TRBJ1-4, with no clear D. The germline CDR1 and CDR2 sequences are DFQATT and SNEGSKA (reference sequence). Trimming stripped 6 bases from V and 2 bases from J, with 13 bases between. The CDR3 runs 14 residues. CDR3 DNA sequence: TGCAGTGCGACCCCGGGATCTACTAATGAAAAACTGTTTTTT. This encodes CSATPGSTNEKLFF.

The chain links TRBV20-1 to TRBJ2-4; the match to TRBD2 covers 12 bases. The CDR3 totals 16 residues. The V and J ends lost 0 bases and 8 bases, in that order; junction bases with no gene match: 8. CDR1 and CDR2 from the germline V gene are DFQATT and SNEGSKA (reference sequence). CDR3 nucleotides: TGCAGTGCTAGAGATTCGACTAGCGGGAGAAGGGACATTCAGTACTTC. Amino acids: CSARDSTSGRRDIQYF.

This clonotype was seen a few times. The chain is built from TRBV12-3 or TRBV12-4 and TRBJ2-4; unclear D gene. V lost 6 bases and J 0 bases, leaving 12 bases between the germline ends. The CDR3 sequence is 15 residues long. Here the CDR3 DNA reads TGTGCCAGCAGGCCCTCTGACGGAGCCAAAAACATTCAGTACTTC. As protein: CASRPSDGAKNIQYF.

This clonotype was found a few times. This rearrangement joins TRBV6-5 to TRBJ2-7, with unresolved D. The length of the CDR3 is 11 residues. Germline V gene lookup returns CDR1 MNHEY and CDR2 SVGAGI. V was trimmed by 2 bases and J by 7 bases, leaving 6 bases between them. The CDR3 loop reads CASSYLKEQYF. CDR3 in DNA: TGTGCCAGCAGTTACCTGAAAGAGCAGTACTTC.

This clonotype was seen more than once but under ten times. CDR3 nucleotide sequence: TGTGCCAGCATAACCGTAATGGGCGAGCAGTACTTC. As protein: CASITVMGEQYF. The chain joins TRBV7-8 to TRBJ2-7; no firm D call. V was cut by 7 bases and J by 6 bases, with 13 bases left in between. Germline V gives CDR1 SGHVS, CDR2 FQNEAQ. The CDR3 runs 12 residues.

V and J are TRBV3-1 and TRBJ2-5; 10 nucleotides agree with TRBD2. Trimming took 5 bases from V and 0 from J; bases not matched to a gene: 9. The germline V gene has CDR1 LGHDT and CDR2 YNNKEL (reference sequence). The CDR3 is 17 residues long. CDR3 in amino acids: CASSSWTSGKYQETQYF. In nucleotides, the CDR3 is TGTGCCAGCAGCAGCTGGACTAGCGGAAAGTACCAAGAGACCCAGTACTTC.